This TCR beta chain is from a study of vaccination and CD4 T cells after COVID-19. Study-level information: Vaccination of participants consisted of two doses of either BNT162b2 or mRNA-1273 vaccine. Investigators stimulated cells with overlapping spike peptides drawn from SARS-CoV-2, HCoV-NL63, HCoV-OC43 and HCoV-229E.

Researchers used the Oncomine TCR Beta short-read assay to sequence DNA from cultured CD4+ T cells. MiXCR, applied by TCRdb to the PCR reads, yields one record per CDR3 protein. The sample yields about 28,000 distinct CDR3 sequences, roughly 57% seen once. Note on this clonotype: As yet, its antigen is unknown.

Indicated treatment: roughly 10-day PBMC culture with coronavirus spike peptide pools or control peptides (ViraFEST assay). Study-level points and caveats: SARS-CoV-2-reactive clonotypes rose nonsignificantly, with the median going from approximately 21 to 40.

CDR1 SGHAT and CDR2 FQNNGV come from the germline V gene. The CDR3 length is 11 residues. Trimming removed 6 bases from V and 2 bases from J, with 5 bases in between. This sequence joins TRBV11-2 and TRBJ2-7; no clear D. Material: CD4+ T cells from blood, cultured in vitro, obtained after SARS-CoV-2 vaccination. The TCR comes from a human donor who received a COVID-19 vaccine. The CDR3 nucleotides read TGTGCCAGCAGTGGGACCTACGAGCAGTACTTC. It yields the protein CASSGTYEQYF.